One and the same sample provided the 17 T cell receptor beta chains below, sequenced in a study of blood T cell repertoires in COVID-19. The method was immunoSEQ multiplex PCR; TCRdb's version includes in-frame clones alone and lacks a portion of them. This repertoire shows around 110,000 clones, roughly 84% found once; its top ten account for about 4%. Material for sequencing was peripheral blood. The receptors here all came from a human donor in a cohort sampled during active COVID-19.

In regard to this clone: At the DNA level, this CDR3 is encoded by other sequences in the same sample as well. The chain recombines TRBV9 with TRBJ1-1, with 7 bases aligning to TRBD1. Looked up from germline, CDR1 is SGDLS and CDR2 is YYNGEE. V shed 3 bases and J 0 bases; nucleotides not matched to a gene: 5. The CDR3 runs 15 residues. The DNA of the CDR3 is TGTGCCAGCAGCGCCCGACAGGGTTTGAACACTGAAGCTTTCTTT. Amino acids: CASSARQGLNTEAFF.

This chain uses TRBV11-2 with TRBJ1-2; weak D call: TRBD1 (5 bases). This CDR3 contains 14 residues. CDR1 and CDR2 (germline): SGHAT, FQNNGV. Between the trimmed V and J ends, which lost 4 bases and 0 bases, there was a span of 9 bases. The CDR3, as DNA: TGTGCCAGCAGCTCAGGGACTGCTAACTATGGCTACACCTTC. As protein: CASSSGTANYGYTF.

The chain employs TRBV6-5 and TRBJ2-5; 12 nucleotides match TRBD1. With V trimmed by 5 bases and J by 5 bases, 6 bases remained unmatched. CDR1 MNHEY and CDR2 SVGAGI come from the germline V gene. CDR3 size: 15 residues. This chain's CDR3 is CASSPRDRGLETQYF. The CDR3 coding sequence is TGTGCCAGCAGTCCCCGGGACAGGGGGCTTGAGACCCAGTACTTC.

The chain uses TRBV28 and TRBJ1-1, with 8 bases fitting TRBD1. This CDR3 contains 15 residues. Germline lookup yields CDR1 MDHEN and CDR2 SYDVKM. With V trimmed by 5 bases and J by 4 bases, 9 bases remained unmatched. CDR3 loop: CASSPTTGTGTEAFF. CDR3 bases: TGTGCCAGCAGTCCAACGACAGGGACAGGCACTGAAGCTTTCTTT.

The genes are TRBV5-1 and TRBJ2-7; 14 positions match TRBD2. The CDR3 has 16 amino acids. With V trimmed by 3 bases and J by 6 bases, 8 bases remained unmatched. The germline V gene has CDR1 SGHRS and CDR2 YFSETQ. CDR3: CASSYGTSGSMSEQYF. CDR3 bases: TGCGCCAGCAGCTACGGGACTAGCGGGAGTATGTCCGAGCAGTACTTC.

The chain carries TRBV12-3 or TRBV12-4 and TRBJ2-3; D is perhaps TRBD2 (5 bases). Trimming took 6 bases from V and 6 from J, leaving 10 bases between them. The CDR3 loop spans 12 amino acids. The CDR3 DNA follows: TGTGCCAGCAGGAGAGGCGGGGATACGCAGTATTTT. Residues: CASRRGGDTQYF.

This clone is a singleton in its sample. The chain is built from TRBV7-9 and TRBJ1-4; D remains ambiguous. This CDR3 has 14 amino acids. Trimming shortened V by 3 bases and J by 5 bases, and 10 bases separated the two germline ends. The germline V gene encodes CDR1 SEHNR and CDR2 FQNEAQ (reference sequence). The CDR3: CASSLEVLNEKLFF. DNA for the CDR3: TGTGCCAGCAGCTTGGAGGTACTAAATGAAAAACTGTTTTTT.

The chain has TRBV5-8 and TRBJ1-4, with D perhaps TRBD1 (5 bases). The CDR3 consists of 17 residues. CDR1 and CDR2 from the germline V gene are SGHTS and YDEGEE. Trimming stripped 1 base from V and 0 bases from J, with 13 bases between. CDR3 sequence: CASSLKTGLATNEKLFF. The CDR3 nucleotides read TGTGCCAGCAGCTTGAAAACAGGCCTTGCAACTAATGAAAAACTGTTTTTT. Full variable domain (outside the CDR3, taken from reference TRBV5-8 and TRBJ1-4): EAGVTQSPTHLIKTRGQQATLRCSPISGHTSVYWYQQALGLGLQFLLWYDEGEERNRGNFPPRFSGRQFPNYSSELNVNALELEDSALYLCASSLKTGLATNEKLFFGSGTQLSVL.

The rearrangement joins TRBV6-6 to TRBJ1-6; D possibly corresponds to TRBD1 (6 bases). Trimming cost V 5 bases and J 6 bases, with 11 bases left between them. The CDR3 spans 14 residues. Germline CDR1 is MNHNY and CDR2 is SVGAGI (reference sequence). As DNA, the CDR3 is TGTGCCAGCAGTCTAGGACAGACTAATTCACCCCTCCACTTT. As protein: CASSLGQTNSPLHF.

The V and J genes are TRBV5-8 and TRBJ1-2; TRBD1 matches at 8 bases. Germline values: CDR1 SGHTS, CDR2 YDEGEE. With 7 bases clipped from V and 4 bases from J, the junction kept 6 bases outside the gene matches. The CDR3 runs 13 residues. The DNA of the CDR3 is TGTGCCAGCGCTAGAGGACAGGGCTATGGCTACACCTTC. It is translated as CASARGQGYGYTF.

The CDR3 spells CASSQIRTGANTGELFF. As DNA, the CDR3 is TGCGCCAGCAGCCAAATCCGGACAGGGGCGAACACCGGGGAGCTGTTTTTT. J is TRBJ2-2 and V is TRBV5-1; 9 positions agree with TRBD1. CDR1 and CDR2 from the germline V gene are SGHRS and YFSETQ. The CDR3 runs to 17 residues. V shed 4 bases, J shed 0 bases, and the junction held 7 bases outside the gene matches.

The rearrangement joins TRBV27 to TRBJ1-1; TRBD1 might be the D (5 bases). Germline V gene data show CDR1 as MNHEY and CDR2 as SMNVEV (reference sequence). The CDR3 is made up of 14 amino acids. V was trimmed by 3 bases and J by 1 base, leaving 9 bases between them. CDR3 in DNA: TGTGCCAGCAGTTTTCAGGGCACGAACACTGAAGCTTTCTTT. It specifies CASSFQGTNTEAFF.

The CDR3 DNA sequence: TGTGCCAGCACCAAACAGGGTACTACTAAGACCAATGAGCAGTTCTTC. Amino acids: CASTKQGTTKTNEQFF. This rearrangement joins TRBV27 to TRBJ2-1; tentatively, D is TRBD1 (6 bases). V was shortened by 7 bases and J by 6 bases, with 22 bases between the two germline ends. The CDR3 totals 16 residues. Germline CDR1 MNHEY, CDR2 SMNVEV (reference sequence).

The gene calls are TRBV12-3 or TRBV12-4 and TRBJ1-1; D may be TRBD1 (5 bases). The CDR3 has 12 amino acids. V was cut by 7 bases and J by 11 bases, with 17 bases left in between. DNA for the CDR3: TGTGCCAGCACCTCCCGGAGGGGAACGGCTTTCTTT. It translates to CASTSRRGTAFF.

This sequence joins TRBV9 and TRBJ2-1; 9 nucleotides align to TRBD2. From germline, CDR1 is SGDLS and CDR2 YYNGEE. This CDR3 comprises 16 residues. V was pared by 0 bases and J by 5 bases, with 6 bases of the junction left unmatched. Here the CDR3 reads CASSVGSSGTHNEQFF. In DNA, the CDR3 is TGTGCCAGCAGCGTAGGGTCTAGCGGGACCCACAATGAGCAGTTCTTC.

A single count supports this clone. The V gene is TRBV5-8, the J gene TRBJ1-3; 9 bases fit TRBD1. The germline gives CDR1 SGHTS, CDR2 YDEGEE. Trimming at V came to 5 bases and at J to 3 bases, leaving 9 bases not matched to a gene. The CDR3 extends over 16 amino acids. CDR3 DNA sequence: TGTGCCAGCAGGACCCTACAGGGGGCTCTTGGAAACACCATATATTTT. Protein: CASRTLQGALGNTIYF.

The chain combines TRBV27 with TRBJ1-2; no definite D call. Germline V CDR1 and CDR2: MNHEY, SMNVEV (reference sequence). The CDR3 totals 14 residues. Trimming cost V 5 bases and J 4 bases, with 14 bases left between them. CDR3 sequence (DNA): TGTGCCAGCAGTGCCAGTGGCGGCCGCTATGGCTACACCTTC. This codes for CASSASGGRYGYTF.